These T cell receptor beta chains were read from a single sample in a study of T cells in Graves' hyperthyroidism and ophthalmopathy. TCRdb called the multiplex PCR reads again in MiXCR, with one record for every CDR3 protein. Among almost 350,000 distinct CDR3 sequences listed, roughly 18% were seen once. Material for sequencing was blood. Source of these receptors: a woman aged 35 to 49 with Graves' ophthalmopathy. Each CDR3 is given with its conserved first and last residue. The D gene is left open where the match is weak. Size tells how often a clone was seen (once, few, many) or the class of an expanded clone, and some rows leave it out.

J	V	D	size	CDR3	DNA
TRBJ2-7	TRBV7-9	TRBD2	many	CASSPRGGATWDEQYF	TGTGCCAGCAGCCCACGCGGGGGGGCAACCTGGGACGAGCAGTACTTC
TRBJ1-1	TRBV20-1	NA	NA	CSARSGGGLVNTEAFF	TGCAGTGCTAGGTCGGGTGGCGGGTTGGTGAACACTGAAGCTTTCTTT
TRBJ1-3	TRBV7-9	NA	many	CASSTTDPGNTIYF	TGTGCCAGCAGCACGACAGACCCTGGAAACACCATATATTTT
TRBJ2-7	TRBV2	TRBD1	many	CASSVDRVGEQYF	TGTGCCAGCAGCGTAGACAGGGTAGGAGAGCAGTACTTC
TRBJ2-7	TRBV7-2	TRBD2	many	CASSLLLAGSSYEQYF	TGTGCCAGCAGCTTACTGCTAGCGGGGAGCTCCTACGAGCAGTACTTC
TRBJ1-1	TRBV6-5	NA	NA	CASSYLRDNTEAFF	TGTGCCAGCAGTTACCTTCGGGATAACACTGAAGCTTTCTTT
TRBJ2-7	TRBV6-2/TRBV6-3	TRBD2	NA	CASSQPGLAGSEQYF	TGTGCCAGCAGTCAGCCGGGACTAGCGGGATCCGAGCAGTACTTC
TRBJ1-2	TRBV7-2	NA	many	CASSALHGAYGYTF	TGTGCCAGCAGCGCCTTGCACGGAGCCTATGGCTACACCTTC
TRBJ1-5	TRBV18	NA	many	CASSLRQSDQPQHF	TGTGCCAGCTCACTGAGACAGTCCGATCAGCCCCAGCATTTT
TRBJ2-2	TRBV19	NA	many	CASVRRRGPNTGELFF	TGTGCCAGTGTACGAAGGAGGGGCCCCAACACCGGGGAGCTGTTTTTT
TRBJ2-7	TRBV6-2/TRBV6-3	NA	NA	CASSYSSGRSHF	TGTGCCAGCAGTTACTCCTCGGGACGTTCCCACTTC
TRBJ2-2	TRBV18	NA	few	CASSPPNRANTGELFF	TGTGCCAGCTCACCGCCAAACAGGGCGAACACCGGGGAGCTGTTTTTT
TRBJ1-1	TRBV11-2	TRBD1	many	CASSFGTGRGGTEAFF	TGTGCCAGCAGCTTCGGGACAGGGAGGGGTGGAACTGAAGCTTTCTTT
TRBJ1-5	TRBV12-3/TRBV12-4	NA	many	CASSLARRGEDQPQHF	TGTGCCAGCAGTTTAGCTCGGCGGGGAGAAGATCAGCCCCAGCATTTT
TRBJ2-7	TRBV15	NA	NA	CATSRDRGHTSYEQYF	TGTGCCACCAGCAGAGATCGGGGACACACCTCCTACGAGCAGTACTTC
TRBJ2-7	TRBV6-2/TRBV6-3	TRBD2	NA	CASSFSGLVSYEQYF	TGTGCCAGCAGTTTCTCGGGACTAGTTTCCTACGAGCAGTACTTC
TRBJ2-2	TRBV29-1	TRBD1	many	CSVQGAANTGELFF	TGCAGCGTTCAGGGGGCAGCGAACACCGGGGAGCTGTTTTTT
TRBJ2-5	TRBV6-4	TRBD2	many	CASNEPPGLAGSGQETQYF	TGTGCCAGCAACGAACCACCGGGACTAGCGGGATCCGGACAAGAGACCCAGTACTTC
TRBJ2-7	TRBV4-1	NA	few	CASSQDRSGIYEQYF	TGCGCCAGCAGCCAAGATCGATCGGGCATCTACGAGCAGTACTTC
TRBJ2-7	TRBV6-4	TRBD2	NA	CASRLTSGREYSYEQYF	TGTGCCAGCAGGCTGACTAGCGGGAGAGAGTACTCCTACGAGCAGTACTTC
TRBJ2-2	TRBV12-3/TRBV12-4	NA	many	CASENRGPSGTGELFF	TGTGCCAGCGAGAACCGGGGCCCCAGCGGCACCGGGGAGCTGTTTTTT
TRBJ2-7	TRBV20-1	TRBD1	NA	CSAYGQGATYEQYF	TGCAGTGCTTACGGACAGGGGGCGACCTACGAGCAGTACTTC
TRBJ1-6	TRBV3-1	NA	many	CASSHGEGISPLHF	TGTGCCAGCAGCCATGGGGAGGGGATTTCACCCCTCCACTTT
TRBJ2-3	TRBV12-3/TRBV12-4	NA	many	CASRLAKDTQYF	TGTGCCAGCAGGTTAGCGAAAGATACGCAGTATTTT
TRBJ2-1	TRBV14	TRBD2	many	CASSRSGSNPYNEQFF	TGTGCCAGCAGCCGTAGCGGGAGTAACCCCTACAATGAGCAGTTCTTC
TRBJ1-1	TRBV7-6	NA	NA	CASSLLTGVMNTEAFF	TGTGCCAGCAGCTTGTTGACAGGTGTCATGAACACTGAAGCTTTCTTT
TRBJ2-5	TRBV11-2	TRBD2	many	CASSSTSEETQYF	TGTGCCAGCAGCTCCACTAGCGAAGAGACCCAGTACTTC
TRBJ2-2	TRBV7-3	NA	many	CASSSMTPLNTGELFF	TGTGCCAGCAGCTCCATGACCCCTTTGAACACCGGGGAGCTGTTTTTT
TRBJ2-7	TRBV28	NA	few	CASSSPGQLSYEQYF	TGTGCCAGCAGTTCGCCCGGACAATTATCCTACGAGCAGTACTTC
TRBJ2-5	TRBV5-1	TRBD1	many	CASNRQGIKETQYF	TGCGCCAGCAACCGACAGGGGATTAAAGAGACCCAGTACTTC
TRBJ2-1	TRBV5-1	TRBD2	few	CASRPLAGDYNEQFF	TGCGCCAGCAGGCCACTAGCGGGAGATTACAATGAGCAGTTCTTC
TRBJ1-5	TRBV30	NA	many	CAWGPQGSQPQHF	TGTGCCTGGGGCCCGCAGGGTTCGCAGCCCCAGCATTTT
TRBJ1-1	TRBV27	NA	many	CASRVSLNTEAFF	TGTGCCAGCCGAGTGAGCCTGAACACTGAAGCTTTCTTT
TRBJ1-1	TRBV30	NA	NA	CAWSRGGAVNTEAFF	TGTGCCTGGAGTCGAGGTGGGGCCGTGAACACTGAAGCTTTCTTT
TRBJ2-4	TRBV6-1	TRBD2	many	CASSEISAGLLAKNIQYF	TGTGCCAGCAGTGAAATTTCGGCGGGACTACTAGCCAAAAACATTCAGTACTTC
TRBJ2-7	TRBV20-1	TRBD2	few	CSAASGVYEQYF	TGCAGTGCTGCTAGCGGAGTCTACGAGCAGTACTTC
TRBJ2-7	TRBV12-3/TRBV12-4	NA	many	CASSSQQVRGSEQYF	TGTGCCAGCAGTTCGCAACAGGTTAGAGGCTCCGAGCAGTACTTC
TRBJ1-2	TRBV4-1	NA	many	CASSQETGPYGYTF	TGCGCCAGCAGCCAAGAAACAGGGCCCTATGGCTACACCTTC